The rows below give T cell receptor beta chains drawn from one sample of a study of blood T cell repertoires in COVID-19. The method was immunoSEQ multiplex PCR; TCRdb's version includes in-frame clones alone and lacks a portion of them. The table records about 80,000 clones, 70% to 90% of them present only once. Sequences were obtained from peripheral blood. These receptors were obtained from a woman aged 80 or over with acute or convalescent COVID-19. Both conserved end residues are part of each CDR3. The order of the fields is D gene, V gene, clone size, J gene, CDR3 DNA, CDR3 protein. A D gene is named only where the DNA matches it firmly. Clone size is given for some rows only: seen once, a few or many times, or a class if the clone is expanded.

D: .; V: TRBV2; size: .; J: TRBJ1-6; DNA: TGTGCCAGCAGTGGGCCTCACGAAAATTCACCCCTCCACTTT; CDR3: CASSGPHENSPLHF
D: TRBD2; V: TRBV6-2/TRBV6-3; size: .; J: TRBJ2-3; DNA: TGTGCCAGCAGTCCAGCGGGGGCAAGCACAGATACGCAGTATTTT; CDR3: CASSPAGASTDTQYF
D: TRBD1; V: TRBV27; size: .; J: TRBJ1-6; DNA: TGTGCCAGCAGGGCTCGACAGGGGAGGAATTCACCCCTCCACTTT; CDR3: CASRARQGRNSPLHF
D: .; V: TRBV5-6; size: .; J: TRBJ2-3; DNA: TGTGCCAGCAGCACCAGGGTACCAGATACGCAGTATTTT; CDR3: CASSTRVPDTQYF
D: TRBD1; V: TRBV7-9; size: .; J: TRBJ1-4; DNA: TGTGCCAGCAGCCCGACAGGGGAGGAGAATGAAAAACTGTTTTTT; CDR3: CASSPTGEENEKLFF
D: TRBD1; V: TRBV3-1/TRBV3-2; size: .; J: TRBJ1-2; DNA: TGTGCCAGCAGCCCGACAGGGGGCTATAACTATGGCTACACCTTC; CDR3: CASSPTGGYNYGYTF
D: TRBD2; V: TRBV9; size: .; J: TRBJ2-2; DNA: TGTGCCAGCAGCCTAGGATTAGGCCCCGGGACTAGCGGGGGGGCCGATACCGGGGAGCTGTTTTTT; CDR3: CASSLGLGPGTSGGADTGELFF
D: TRBD2; V: TRBV18; size: few; J: TRBJ2-1; DNA: TGTGCCAGCTCACCACCGGTTCAGCGGGGTTACTACAATGAGCAGTTCTTC; CDR3: CASSPPVQRGYYNEQFF
D: TRBD1; V: TRBV6-5; size: .; J: TRBJ2-1; DNA: TGTGCCAGCAGTTACTCGAACAGGGGGATTGAGCAGTTCTTC; CDR3: CASSYSNRGIEQFF
D: TRBD1; V: TRBV9; size: .; J: TRBJ2-7; DNA: TGTGCCAGCAGCCCCCCCGACAGGGACGAGCAGTACTTC; CDR3: CASSPPDRDEQYF
D: TRBD2; V: TRBV27; size: .; J: TRBJ2-5; DNA: TGTGCCAGCAGAGATGGACTAGCGGGTCGGGAGACCCAGTACTTC; CDR3: CASRDGLAGRETQYF
D: TRBD1; V: TRBV19; size: .; J: TRBJ1-4; DNA: TGTGCCAGTAGTACATCAGGGGGTACTAATGAAAAACTGTTTTTT; CDR3: CASSTSGGTNEKLFF
D: TRBD2; V: TRBV6-1; size: .; J: TRBJ2-1; DNA: TGTGCCAGCAGTGAGAGCGGGAGCTGGAACAATGAGCAGTTCTTC; CDR3: CASSESGSWNNEQFF
D: TRBD1; V: TRBV5-1; size: .; J: TRBJ1-4; DNA: TGCGCCAGCAGCTTACAGGGGGCGCAGGGGGAAAAACTGTTTTTT; CDR3: CASSLQGAQGEKLFF
D: TRBD2; V: TRBV10-1; size: .; J: TRBJ2-1; DNA: TGCACCAGAGAGGATAGCGGGGGTTTCTACAATGAGCAGTTCTTC; CDR3: CTREDSGGFYNEQFF
D: .; V: TRBV24-1; size: .; J: TRBJ2-2; DNA: TGTGCCACCAGTCAATGTTGTTACCGGGGAGCTGTTTTT; CDR3: CATSQCCYRGAVF
D: .; V: TRBV19; size: once; J: TRBJ1-2; DNA: TGTGCCAGTAGTACTCTGACAGTCCTCTCCTTC; CDR3: CASSTLTVLSF
D: .; V: TRBV3-1/TRBV3-2; size: once; J: TRBJ1-1; DNA: TGTGCCAGCAGCCAAGAGCGGAACACTGAAGCTTTCTTT; CDR3: CASSQERNTEAFF
D: .; V: TRBV7-2; size: .; J: TRBJ1-2; DNA: TGTGCCAGCAGCTTAGCCAATAACTATGGCTACACCTTC; CDR3: CASSLANNYGYTF
D: TRBD2; V: TRBV2; size: .; J: TRBJ2-5; DNA: TGTGCCAGCAGTGAAGGAATTAGCGGGAGGGCAGAGACCCAGTACTTC; CDR3: CASSEGISGRAETQYF
D: .; V: TRBV19; size: .; J: TRBJ1-6; DNA: TGTGCCAGTAGTTTGACAGAGTTAAAGAATTCACCCCTCCACTTT; CDR3: CASSLTELKNSPLHF
D: TRBD1; V: TRBV6-5; size: .; J: TRBJ1-2; DNA: TGTGCCAGCATCAGGGACAGGCAAGACTATGGCTACACCTTC; CDR3: CASIRDRQDYGYTF
D: .; V: TRBV11-2; size: .; J: TRBJ2-1; DNA: TGTGCCAGCAGCTCGGGATTGCGTACGACCAATGAGCAGTTCTTC; CDR3: CASSSGLRTTNEQFF
D: TRBD2; V: TRBV7-2; size: once; J: TRBJ2-3; DNA: TGTGCCAGCAGCCCCAGACTAGCGGGGATTAGCACAGATACGCAGTATTTT; CDR3: CASSPRLAGISTDTQYF
D: .; V: TRBV30; size: .; J: TRBJ1-1; DNA: TGTGCCTGGAGTCCCCTTCGAGGGCCGAACACTGAAGCTTTCTTT; CDR3: CAWSPLRGPNTEAFF
D: .; V: TRBV4-2; size: once; J: TRBJ1-3; DNA: TGTGCCAGCAGCCAAGATCAGGGCAACTCTGGAAACACCATATATTTT; CDR3: CASSQDQGNSGNTIYF
D: TRBD2; V: TRBV4-2; size: .; J: TRBJ2-1; DNA: TGTGCCAGCAGCCAAGAAGGGAGCGGGAGGTCCCACAATGAGCAGTTCTTC; CDR3: CASSQEGSGRSHNEQFF
D: TRBD1; V: TRBV2; size: .; J: TRBJ1-1; DNA: TGTGCCAGCAGCCGTGGACAGGGCTCGACAGCTTTCTTT; CDR3: CASSRGQGSTAFF
D: .; V: TRBV30; size: few; J: TRBJ1-6; DNA: TGTGCCTGGAGTCCTCCGGGTGATTCACCCCTCCACTTT; CDR3: CAWSPPGDSPLHF
D: TRBD1; V: TRBV19; size: .; J: TRBJ1-1; DNA: TGTGCCAGTAGTCCGACAGGGGCTTTAGCTTTCTTT; CDR3: CASSPTGALAFF
D: TRBD2; V: TRBV5-4; size: .; J: TRBJ2-3; DNA: TGTGCCAGCAGCCCTCAGAAAACGGGGGGTCCAGATACGCAGTATTTT; CDR3: CASSPQKTGGPDTQYF
D: .; V: TRBV2; size: .; J: TRBJ2-3; DNA: TGTGCCAGCAGTGTTCGGGCAGATACGCAGTATTTT; CDR3: CASSVRADTQYF
D: .; V: TRBV2; size: .; J: TRBJ1-2; DNA: TGTGCCAGCAAAGGAGGGAGTGGGGGCTACACCTTC; CDR3: CASKGGSGGYTF
D: .; V: TRBV14; size: .; J: TRBJ1-2; DNA: TGTGCCAGCAGCCCCAGAGGGAGGGGGACCTCAATTAACTATGGCTACACCTTC; CDR3: CASSPRGRGTSINYGYTF
D: .; V: TRBV6-4; size: .; J: TRBJ2-2; DNA: TGTGCCAGCAGTGGTTCAGCGAACACCGGGGAGCTGTTTTTT; CDR3: CASSGSANTGELFF
D: .; V: TRBV5-6; size: .; J: TRBJ1-2; DNA: TGTGCCAGCAGCGCCGACAGGAACTATGGCTACACCTTC; CDR3: CASSADRNYGYTF
D: TRBD1; V: TRBV19; size: .; J: TRBJ1-1; DNA: TGTGCCAGTAGGGTTGGACAGGGGGAGAGCACTGAAGCTTTCTTT; CDR3: CASRVGQGESTEAFF